Each of the 24 T cell receptor beta chains below was sequenced from the same sample in a study of cytomegalovirus exposure and HLA in healthy donors. The PCR was carried out with 60 Vbeta primers and 13 Jbeta primers. Profiling relied on immunoSEQ multiplex PCR, and the TCRdb table lists in-frame clones only, not all of them. The sample carries about 130,000 clones, 65% to 90% recorded once. The sequencing sample was made of PBMCs. These receptors all stem from a man between 18 and 35 years old in good health and CMV-seronegative.

The chain has TRBV11-2 and TRBJ2-3; weak D call: TRBD2 (5 bases). V dropped 4 bases and J dropped 3 bases, with 5 bases sitting between them. Germline V gene data show CDR1 as SGHAT and CDR2 as FQNNGV. The CDR3 length is 12 residues. CDR3 in DNA: TGTGCCAGCAGCTCGGGAACAGATACGCAGTATTTT. This codes for CASSSGTDTQYF.

The V call is TRBV9, the J call TRBJ1-2; 9 bases map to TRBD1. CDR3 length equals 14 residues. From germline, CDR1 is SGDLS and CDR2 YYNGEE. Unmatched junction bases numbered 9, after V lost 4 bases and J lost 8 bases. The CDR3 region is CASSPDGTGYGYTF. The CDR3 nucleotides are TGTGCCAGCAGCCCCGATGGGACAGGGTACGGCTACACCTTC.

This chain uses TRBV4-3 with TRBJ2-1; 7 positions match TRBD2. The CDR3 runs to 14 residues. Germline trimming cut 6 bases from V and 7 bases from J; bases unmatched to any gene: 9. CDR1 LGHNA and CDR2 YSLEER come from the germline V gene. CDR3 nucleotides: TGCGCCAGCAGTTTGGGGACTATTGCGAATGAGCAGTTCTTC. Translated: CASSLGTIANEQFF.

This clone was observed a handful of times. The CDR3 protein is CASSEFQGSEKLFF. The CDR3 nucleotides read TGCGCCAGCAGTGAGTTTCAGGGTTCGGAAAAACTGTTTTTT. The rearrangement joins TRBV10-2 to TRBJ1-4; a possible D gene is TRBD1 (5 bases). CDR1 is WSHSY, CDR2 SAAADI, per germline. The CDR3 length is 14 residues. V was pared by 1 base and J by 8 bases, with 11 bases between.

V gene TRBV5-1 combines with J gene TRBJ2-1, with 12 bases identical to TRBD2. CDR1 SGHRS and CDR2 YFSETQ come from the germline V gene. The CDR3 sequence is 16 residues long. With V trimmed by 4 bases and J by 7 bases, 9 bases remained unmatched. CDR3 nucleotides: TGCGCCAGCAGCCACCCTAGCGGGGGGGCAGGTAATGAGCAGTTCTTC. Its protein product is CASSHPSGGAGNEQFF.

This sequence joins TRBV28 and TRBJ2-1; D is uncertain. Germline CDR1 reads MDHEN; CDR2 reads SYDVKM. Trimming removed 3 bases from V and 3 bases from J, with 9 bases in between. This CDR3 region has 14 residues. This chain's CDR3 is CASSLSGFYNEQFF. In DNA, the CDR3 is TGTGCCAGCAGTTTGTCCGGTTTCTACAATGAGCAGTTCTTC.

The V gene is TRBV13, the J gene TRBJ1-2, with TRBD1 identical over 7 bases. CDR1 is PRHDT and CDR2 is FYEKMQ in the germline V gene (reference sequence). The V gene end was trimmed by 5 bases and the J gene end by 6 bases; junction bases not matched to a gene: 9. The length of the CDR3 is 14 residues. CDR3: CASSQGGAPDGYTF. As DNA, the CDR3 is TGTGCCAGCAGCCAAGGGGGCGCCCCCGATGGCTACACCTTC.

The sample holds a few counts of this clone. The J gene is TRBJ1-1, the V gene TRBV4-2; maybe TRBD1 (5 bases). The V end was cut by 1 base, the J end by 5 bases, with 14 bases between. The CDR3 is 15 residues long. The V gene's germline CDR1 is LGHNA and CDR2 YNFKEQ. The CDR3 DNA sequence: TGTGCCAGCAGCCAAGGCGGGACGGCTACAACTGAAGCTTTCTTT. Its protein product is CASSQGGTATTEAFF.

This clone is a singleton in its sample. The genes are TRBV28 and TRBJ2-7, with a tentative D call TRBD1 (5 bases). Trimming left V 2 bases short and J 3 bases short, with 8 bases between. Germline CDR1 and CDR2: MDHEN and SYDVKM. The CDR3 covers 13 residues. CDR3 nucleotides: TGTGCCAGCAGTTTAGACAGCAACTACGAGCAGTACTTC. Translation: CASSLDSNYEQYF.

The chain's CDR3 is CAISVGGDTQYF. CDR3 nucleotides: TGTGCCATCAGTGTAGGAGGAGATACGCAGTATTTT. The chain couples TRBV10-3 to TRBJ2-3, with D possibly matching TRBD2 (5 bases). There are 12 residues in the CDR3. Germline V gene lookup returns CDR1 ENHRY and CDR2 SYGVKD. Trimming took 4 bases from V and 5 from J, leaving 7 bases between them.

DNA for the CDR3: TGCGCCAGCAGCTTGGGGAGGGACACTGAAGCTTTCTTT. Residues: CASSLGRDTEAFF. The V and J genes are TRBV5-1 and TRBJ1-1; D not certain. CDR3 length equals 13 residues. V dropped 0 bases and J dropped 3 bases, with 6 bases sitting between them. Germline-derived CDR1 and CDR2 are SGHRS and YFSETQ.

This chain uses TRBV7-2 with TRBJ1-1; TRBD1 is a possible D gene (5 bases). The CDR3 is 16 amino acids. V dropped 4 bases and J dropped 3 bases, with 18 bases sitting between them. CDR1 SGHTA and CDR2 FQGNSA come from the germline V gene. Written as DNA, the CDR3 is TGTGCCAGCAGCTCAACACCGACAGTCGTTGACACTGAAGCTTTCTTT. Translating gives CASSSTPTVVDTEAFF. Full variable domain (missing parts from reference TRBV7-2 and TRBJ1-1): GAGVSQSPSNKVTEKGKDVELRCDPISGHTALYWYRQSLGQGLEFLIYFQGNSAPDKSGLPSDRFSAERTGGSVSTLTIQRTQQEDSAVYLCASSSTPTVVDTEAFFGQGTRLTVV.

The gene calls are TRBV13 and TRBJ2-7, with D hard to call. In germline, CDR1 is PRHDT, CDR2 FYEKMQ (reference sequence). V shed 2 bases and J shed 5 bases, with 7 bases lying between them. The CDR3 is 12 amino acids. For the CDR3, the DNA is TGTGCCAGCAGCTTAAGAGCCGACGAGCAGTACTTC. Residues: CASSLRADEQYF.

The chain employs TRBV10-1 and TRBJ2-1; 10 nucleotides agree with TRBD1. Trimming took 7 bases from V and 6 from J; bases not matched to a gene: 6. CDR1 is WNHNN, CDR2 SYGVQD, per germline (reference sequence). CDR3 size: 14 residues. The DNA of the CDR3 is TGCGCCAGCAAAGGGGGACAGGGGAGCAATGAGCAGTTCTTC. Translated: CASKGGQGSNEQFF.

Note on this clone: One end of the junction fails to match germline, which may point to a read error. The chain recombines TRBV10-3 with TRBJ1-1; D is undetermined. Germline V gene sequence: CDR1 ENHRY, CDR2 SYGVKD. The CDR3 sequence is 8 residues long. DNA for the CDR3: TGTGCCATCGGCGGCGGGAGCTTT. This translates into CAIGGGSF.

V gene TRBV6-4 combines with J gene TRBJ1-1; no definite D call. Germline lookup yields CDR1 MRHNA and CDR2 SNTAGT. V lost 2 bases and J lost 6, with 10 bases in between. This CDR3 is 13 amino acids long. In nucleotides, the CDR3 is TGTGCCAGCAGTGACCACTTCGGGGCTGAAGCTTTCTTT. Translated, it gives CASSDHFGAEAFF.

J is TRBJ1-1 and V is TRBV16; 7 bases match TRBD1. The germline CDR1 and CDR2 sequences are KGHSY and FQNENV. The CDR3 has 16 residues. The V segment lost 4 bases and the J segment 1 base; nucleotides outside the gene matches: 9. The CDR3 sequence is CASSPFLDRRNTEAFF. The CDR3 DNA is TGTGCCAGCAGCCCTTTTTTGGACAGGCGGAACACTGAAGCTTTCTTT.

The chain combines TRBV14 with TRBJ1-6; D is possibly TRBD1 (5 bases). Germline V CDR1 and CDR2: SGHDN, FVKESK. Trimming removed 8 bases at V and 7 bases at J, with 15 bases between. There are 14 residues in the CDR3. CDR3 sequence reads: CASGLGQVNSPLHF. CDR3 coding DNA: TGTGCCAGCGGACTAGGACAAGTAAATTCACCCCTCCACTTT.

The chain links TRBV5-1 to TRBJ2-5, with D possibly matching TRBD2 (6 bases). Germline V gene lookup returns CDR1 SGHRS and CDR2 YFSETQ. Between the trimmed V and J ends, which lost 7 bases and 3 bases, there was a span of 13 bases. The CDR3 totals 13 residues. The CDR3 DNA is TGCGCCAGCCGCGGGGCCTCCGAAGAGACCCAGTACTTC. Amino acid sequence: CASRGASEETQYF.

This chain links TRBV12-5 with TRBJ2-3; 16 positions agree with TRBD2. Per germline, CDR1 LGHNT and CDR2 FRNRAP. The trim removed 4 bases at V and 4 bases at J, leaving 20 bases unmatched. There are 22 residues in the CDR3. The CDR3 spells CASGSTPLGLAGGRRQPDTQYF. The CDR3 region has the DNA TGTGCTAGTGGTTCTACGCCCCTGGGACTAGCGGGGGGGAGGAGGCAACCAGATACGCAGTATTTT.

V usage is TRBV4-1 and J usage is TRBJ1-1, with D tentatively TRBD1 (6 bases). Germline V gene data show CDR1 as MGHRA and CDR2 as YSYEKL. The CDR3 has 16 residues. Trimming shortened V by 0 bases and J by 1 base, and 12 bases separated the two germline ends. CDR3 loop: CASSQDRGGWNTEAFF. In nucleotides, the CDR3 is TGCGCCAGCAGCCAAGATCGGGGGGGCTGGAACACTGAAGCTTTCTTT.

The chain links TRBV27 to TRBJ2-2; D ambiguous. This CDR3 is 13 amino acids long. Germline CDR1 is MNHEY and CDR2 is SMNVEV (reference sequence). V was trimmed by 5 bases and J by 5 bases, leaving 9 bases between them. The CDR3 bases are TGTGCCAGCAGTAATGCGGTAACCGGGGAGCTGTTTTTT. Residues: CASSNAVTGELFF.

This clone appeared a single time. CDR3 nucleotide sequence: TGTGCCAGCAGTTCGGTGGCGGGTTACTACGAGCAGTACTTC. Protein sequence: CASSSVAGYYEQYF. The chain is built from TRBV7-9 and TRBJ2-7, with TRBD2 as a possible D gene (5 bases). There are 14 residues in the CDR3. Trimming removed 6 bases at V and 3 bases at J, with 15 bases between. CDR1 SEHNR and CDR2 FQNEAQ come from the germline V gene (reference sequence).

The chain employs TRBV4-2 and TRBJ1-5; TRBD1 agrees at 7 bases. Germline V CDR1 and CDR2: LGHNA, YNFKEQ. The CDR3 loop spans 12 amino acids. After removal of 0 bases from V and 12 bases from J, the junction contained 2 bases not matched to a gene. CDR3: CASSQDGTDQHF. Here the CDR3 DNA reads TGTGCCAGCAGCCAAGATGGGACAGACCAGCATTTT.